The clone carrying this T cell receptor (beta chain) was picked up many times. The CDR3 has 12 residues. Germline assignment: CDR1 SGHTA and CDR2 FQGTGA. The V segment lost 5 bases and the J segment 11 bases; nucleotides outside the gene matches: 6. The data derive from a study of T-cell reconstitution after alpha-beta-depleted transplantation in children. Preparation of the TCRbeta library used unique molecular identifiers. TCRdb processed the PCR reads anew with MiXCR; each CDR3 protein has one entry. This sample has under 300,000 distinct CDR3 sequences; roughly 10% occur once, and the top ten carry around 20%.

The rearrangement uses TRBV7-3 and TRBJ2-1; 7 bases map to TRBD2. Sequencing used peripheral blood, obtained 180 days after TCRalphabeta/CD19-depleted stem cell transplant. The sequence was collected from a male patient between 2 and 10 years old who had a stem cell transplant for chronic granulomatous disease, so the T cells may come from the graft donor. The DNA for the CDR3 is TGTGCCAGCAGCGACCGCGGGAGACAGCAGTTCTTC. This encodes CASSDRGRQQFF.